This passage covers 4 T cell receptor beta chains from one sample sequenced in a study of T cells in narcolepsy (dated by TCRdb to 2017 to 2018). The method was the immunoSEQ multiplex PCR assay. TCRdb re-hosts the immuneACCESS table, in-frame sequences only. Its copies lack some clones; in the studies checked, an unresolved V gene accounts for under half of them, and the cause for the rest is not known. The sample has under 35,000 clones on record, about four fifths of them singletons. The ten largest clonotypes hold roughly 2.5% of the sample. Sequences were obtained from CD45RA- memory CD4+ T cells from PBMCs. Read against the paper, the sample's cell subset or site label means: memory T cells sorted ex vivo from peripheral blood. Source of these receptors: a human donor with narcolepsy.

The V gene is TRBV6-1, the J gene TRBJ1-4, with no clear D. The germline CDR1 and CDR2 sequences are MNHNS and SASEGT. There are 14 residues in the CDR3. V lost 5 bases, J lost 2 bases, and 9 bases lay in between. CDR3 coding DNA: TGTGCCAGCAGTCGGTCAGGTACTAATGAAAAACTGTTTTTT. Its protein is CASSRSGTNEKLFF.

The V and J genes are TRBV6-6 and TRBJ1-3; D uncertain. This CDR3 is 16 amino acids long. V lost 0 bases to trimming and J lost 2 bases, with 11 bases between them. In germline, CDR1 is MNHNY, CDR2 SVGAGI (reference sequence). The CDR3 spells CASSYSPPVAGNTIYF. For the CDR3, the DNA is TGTGCCAGCAGTTACTCTCCCCCGGTAGCTGGAAACACCATATATTTT.

The chain uses TRBV6-5 and TRBJ1-1; 8 nucleotides agree with TRBD1. The CDR3 sequence is 13 residues long. V lost 5 bases, J lost 1 base, and 0 bases stayed unmatched. Germline loops: CDR1 MNHEY, CDR2 SVGAGI. The CDR3 protein is CASSGQGNTEAFF. Written as DNA, the CDR3 is TGTGCCAGCAGTGGACAGGGGAACACTGAAGCTTTCTTT.

The chain employs TRBV7-2 and TRBJ2-1; TRBD1 matches at 7 bases. CDR3 length equals 15 residues. Germline assignment: CDR1 SGHTA and CDR2 FQGNSA. The junction had 9 bases not matched to a gene; V was cut back by 5 bases and J by 5 bases. The CDR3 spells CASSDLGQSHNEQFF. CDR3 DNA: TGTGCCAGCAGCGACCTGGGACAGTCCCACAATGAGCAGTTCTTC. Together with reference TRBV7-2 and TRBJ2-1, the CDR3 gives the full variable domain: GAGVSQSPSNKVTEKGKDVELRCDPISGHTALYWYRQSLGQGLEFLIYFQGNSAPDKSGLPSDRFSAERTGGSVSTLTIQRTQQEDSAVYLCASSDLGQSHNEQFFGPGTRLTVL.